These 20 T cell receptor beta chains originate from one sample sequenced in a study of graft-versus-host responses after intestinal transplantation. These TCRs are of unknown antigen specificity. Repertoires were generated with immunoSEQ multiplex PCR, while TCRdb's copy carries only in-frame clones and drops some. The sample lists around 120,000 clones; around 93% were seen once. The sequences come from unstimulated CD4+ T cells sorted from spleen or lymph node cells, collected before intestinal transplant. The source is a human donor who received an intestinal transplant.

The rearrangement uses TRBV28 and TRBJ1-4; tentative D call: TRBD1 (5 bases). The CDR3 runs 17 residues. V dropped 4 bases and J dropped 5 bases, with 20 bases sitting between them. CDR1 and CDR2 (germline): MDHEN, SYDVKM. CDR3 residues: CASSSSGQGAGNEKLFF. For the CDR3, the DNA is TGTGCCAGCAGTTCGTCTGGACAAGGGGCGGGAAATGAAAAACTGTTTTTT.

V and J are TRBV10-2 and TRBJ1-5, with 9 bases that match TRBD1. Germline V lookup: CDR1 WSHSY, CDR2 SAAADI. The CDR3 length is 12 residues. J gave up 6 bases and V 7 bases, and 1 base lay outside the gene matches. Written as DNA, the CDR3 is TGCGCCAGCAAGGACAGGGGTCAGCCCCAGCATTTT. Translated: CASKDRGQPQHF.

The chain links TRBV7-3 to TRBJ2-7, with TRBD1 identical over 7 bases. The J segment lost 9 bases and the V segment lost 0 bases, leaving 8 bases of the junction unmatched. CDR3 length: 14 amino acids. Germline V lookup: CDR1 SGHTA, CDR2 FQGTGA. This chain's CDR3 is CASSLTGQPNAQYF. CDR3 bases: TGTGCCAGCAGCTTAACGGGACAGCCGAACGCGCAGTACTTC.

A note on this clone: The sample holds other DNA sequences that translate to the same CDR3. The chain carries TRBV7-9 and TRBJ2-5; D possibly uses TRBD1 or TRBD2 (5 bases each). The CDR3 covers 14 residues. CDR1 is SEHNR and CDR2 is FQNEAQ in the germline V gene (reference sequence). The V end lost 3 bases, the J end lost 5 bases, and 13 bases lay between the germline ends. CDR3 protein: CASSFWGRGETQYF. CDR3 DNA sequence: TGTGCCAGCAGCTTTTGGGGGAGAGGGGAGACCCAGTACTTC. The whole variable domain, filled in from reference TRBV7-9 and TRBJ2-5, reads DTGVSQNPRHKITKRGQNVTFRCDPISEHNRLYWYRQTLGQGPEFLTYFQNEAQLEKSRLLSDRFSAERPKGSFSTLEIQRTEQGDSAMYLCASSFWGRGETQYFGPGTRLLVL.

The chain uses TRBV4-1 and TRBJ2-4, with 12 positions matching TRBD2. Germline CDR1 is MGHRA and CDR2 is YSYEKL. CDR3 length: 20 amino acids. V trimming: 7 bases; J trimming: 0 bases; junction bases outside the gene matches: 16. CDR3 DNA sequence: TGCGCCAGCAACCCTCTCCCGACTAGCGGGAGTCGGCTAGCCAAAAACATTCAGTACTTC. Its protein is CASNPLPTSGSRLAKNIQYF.

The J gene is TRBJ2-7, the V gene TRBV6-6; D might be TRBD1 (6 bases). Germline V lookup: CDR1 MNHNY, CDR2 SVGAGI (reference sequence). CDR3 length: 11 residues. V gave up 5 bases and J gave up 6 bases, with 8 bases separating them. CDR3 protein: CASSPDSEQYF. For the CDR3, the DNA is TGTGCCAGCAGTCCGGACAGCGAGCAGTACTTC.

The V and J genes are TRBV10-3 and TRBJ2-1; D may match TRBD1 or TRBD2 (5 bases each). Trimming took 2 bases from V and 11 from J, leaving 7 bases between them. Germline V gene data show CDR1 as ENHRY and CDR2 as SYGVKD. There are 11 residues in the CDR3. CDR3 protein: CAISERGQQFF. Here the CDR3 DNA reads TGTGCCATCAGTGAGCGGGGCCAGCAGTTCTTC.

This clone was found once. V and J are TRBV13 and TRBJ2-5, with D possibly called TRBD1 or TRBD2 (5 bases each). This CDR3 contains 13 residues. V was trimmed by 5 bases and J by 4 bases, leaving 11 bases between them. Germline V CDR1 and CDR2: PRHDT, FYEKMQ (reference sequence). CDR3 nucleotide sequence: TGTGCCAGCAGCCGCCTCGGGGCAGAGACCCAGTACTTC. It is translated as CASSRLGAETQYF.

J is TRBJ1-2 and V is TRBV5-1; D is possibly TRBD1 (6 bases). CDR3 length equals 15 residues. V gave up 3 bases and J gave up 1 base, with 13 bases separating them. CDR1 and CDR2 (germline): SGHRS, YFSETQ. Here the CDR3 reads CASSSKTGGNYGYTF. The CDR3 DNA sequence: TGCGCCAGCAGCTCCAAGACAGGCGGTAACTATGGCTACACCTTC.

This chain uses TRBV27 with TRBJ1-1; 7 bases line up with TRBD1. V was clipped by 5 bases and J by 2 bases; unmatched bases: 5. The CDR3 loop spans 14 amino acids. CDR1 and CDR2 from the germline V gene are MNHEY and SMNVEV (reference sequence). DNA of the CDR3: TGTGCCAGCAGTCCACAGGGGATCAACACTGAAGCTTTCTTT. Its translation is CASSPQGINTEAFF.

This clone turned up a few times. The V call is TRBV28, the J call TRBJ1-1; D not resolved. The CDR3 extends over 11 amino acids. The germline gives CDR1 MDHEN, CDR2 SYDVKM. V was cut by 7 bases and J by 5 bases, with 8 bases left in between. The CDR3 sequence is CASTSYTEAFF. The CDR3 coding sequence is TGTGCCAGCACATCCTATACTGAAGCTTTCTTT.

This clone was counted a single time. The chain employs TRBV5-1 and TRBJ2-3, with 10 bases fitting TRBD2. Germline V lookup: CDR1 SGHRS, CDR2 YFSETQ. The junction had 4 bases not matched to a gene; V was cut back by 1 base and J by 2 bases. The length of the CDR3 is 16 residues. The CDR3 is CASSLRLAGATDTQYF. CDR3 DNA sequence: TGCGCCAGCAGCTTGAGGCTAGCGGGGGCCACAGATACGCAGTATTTT.

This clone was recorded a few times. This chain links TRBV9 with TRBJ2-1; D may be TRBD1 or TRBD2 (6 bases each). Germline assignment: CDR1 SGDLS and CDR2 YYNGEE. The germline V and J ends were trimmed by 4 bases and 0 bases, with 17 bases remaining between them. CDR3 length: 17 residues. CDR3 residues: CASSPRGGGFSYNEQFF. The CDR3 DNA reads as TGTGCCAGCAGCCCCAGGGGTGGGGGGTTCTCCTACAATGAGCAGTTCTTC.

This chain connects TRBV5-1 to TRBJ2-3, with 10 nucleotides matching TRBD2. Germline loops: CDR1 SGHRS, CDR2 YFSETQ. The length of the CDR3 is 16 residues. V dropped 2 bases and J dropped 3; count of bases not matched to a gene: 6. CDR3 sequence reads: CASSFHPSGRTDTQYF. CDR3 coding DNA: TGCGCCAGCAGCTTCCATCCTAGCGGGAGAACAGATACGCAGTATTTT.

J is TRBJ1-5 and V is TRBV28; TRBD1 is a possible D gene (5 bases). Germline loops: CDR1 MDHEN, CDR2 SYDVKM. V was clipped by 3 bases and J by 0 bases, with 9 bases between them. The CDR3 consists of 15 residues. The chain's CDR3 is CASSLGGDSNQPQHF. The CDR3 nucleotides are TGTGCCAGCAGTTTGGGAGGGGATAGCAATCAGCCCCAGCATTTT. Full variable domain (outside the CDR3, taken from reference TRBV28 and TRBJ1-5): DVKVTQSSRYLVKRTGEKVFLECVQDMDHENMFWYRQDPGLGLRLIYFSYDVKMKEKGDIPEGYSVSREKKERFSLILESASTNQTSMYLCASSLGGDSNQPQHFGDGTRLSIL.

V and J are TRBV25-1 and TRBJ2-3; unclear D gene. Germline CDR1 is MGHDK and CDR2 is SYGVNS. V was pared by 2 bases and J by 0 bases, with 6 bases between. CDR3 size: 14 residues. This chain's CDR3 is CASSEIASTDTQYF. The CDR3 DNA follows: TGTGCCAGCAGTGAAATTGCTAGCACAGATACGCAGTATTTT.

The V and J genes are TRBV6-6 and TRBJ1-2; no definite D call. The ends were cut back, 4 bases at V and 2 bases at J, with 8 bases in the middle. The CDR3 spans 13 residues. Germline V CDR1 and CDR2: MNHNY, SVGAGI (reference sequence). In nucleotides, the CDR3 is TGTGCCAGCAGTTCAAACCGAAACTATGGCTACACCTTC. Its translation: CASSSNRNYGYTF.

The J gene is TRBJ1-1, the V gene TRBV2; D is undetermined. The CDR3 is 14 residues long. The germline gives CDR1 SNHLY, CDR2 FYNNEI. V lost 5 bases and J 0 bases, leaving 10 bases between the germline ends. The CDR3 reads CASSSGRMNTEAFF. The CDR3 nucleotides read TGTGCCAGCAGTTCCGGAAGGATGAACACTGAAGCTTTCTTT.

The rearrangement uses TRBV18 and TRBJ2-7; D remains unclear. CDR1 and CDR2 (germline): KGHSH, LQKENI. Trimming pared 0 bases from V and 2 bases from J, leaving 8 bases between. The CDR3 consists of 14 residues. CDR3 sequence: CASSPPRFPYEQYF. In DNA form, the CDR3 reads TGTGCCAGCTCACCACCGCGGTTCCCCTACGAGCAGTACTTC.

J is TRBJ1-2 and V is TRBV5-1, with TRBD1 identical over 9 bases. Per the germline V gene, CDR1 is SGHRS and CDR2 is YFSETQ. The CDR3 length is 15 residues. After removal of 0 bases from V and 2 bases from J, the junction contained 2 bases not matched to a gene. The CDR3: CASSLGGTGNYGYTF. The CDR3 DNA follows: TGCGCCAGCAGCTTGGGAGGGACAGGGAACTATGGCTACACCTTC.